This passage covers 8 T cell receptor beta chains from one sample sequenced in a study of blood T cell repertoires in COVID-19. TCRdb keeps only in-frame clones here, not all; method: immunoSEQ multiplex PCR. The sample carries some 73,000 clones, around nine tenths recorded once. Input material: peripheral blood. All receptors come from a human donor in a cohort sampled during active COVID-19.

In its sample, this clone was seen a few times. This chain uses TRBV3-1 (or the pseudogene TRBV3-2) with TRBJ2-5; TRBD2 matches 8 bases. There are 14 residues in the CDR3. Per germline, CDR1 LGHDT and CDR2 YNNKEL (reference sequence). V lost 2 bases to trimming and J lost 5 bases; unmatched junction nucleotides: 4. The DNA of the CDR3 is TGTGCCAGCAGCCAACGGACTAGCTTCGAGACCCAGTACTTC. Protein product: CASSQRTSFETQYF.

The V call is TRBV3-1 (or the pseudogene TRBV3-2), the J call TRBJ1-1; TRBD1 matches at 9 bases. The CDR3 runs to 12 residues. Unmatched junction bases numbered 6, after V lost 5 bases and J lost 11 bases. CDR1 is LGHDT and CDR2 is YNNKEL in the germline V gene (reference sequence). The chain's CDR3 is CASSSQGAGAFF. The CDR3 DNA is TGTGCCAGCAGCTCACAGGGGGCAGGGGCTTTCTTT.

This clone has ten or more counts. This chain connects TRBV3-1 (or the pseudogene TRBV3-2) to TRBJ1-2; no firm D call. CDR1 and CDR2 from the germline V gene are LGHDT and YNNKEL (reference sequence). CDR3 length: 11 residues. V was pared by 9 bases and J by 7 bases, with 12 bases between. DNA of the CDR3: TGTGCCAGTAGCGTCGATAGTGGCTACACCTTC. Encoded protein: CASSVDSGYTF.

V is TRBV6-6 and J is TRBJ1-3; no reliable D call. Between the trimmed V and J ends, which lost 6 bases and 0 bases, there was a span of 9 bases. The CDR3 consists of 14 residues. Germline CDR1 reads MNHNY; CDR2 reads SVGAGI (reference sequence). The CDR3: CASSPGTSGNTIYF. The CDR3 DNA sequence: TGTGCCAGCAGCCCGGGAACCTCTGGAAACACCATATATTTT.

This clone was found once. This sequence joins TRBV2 and TRBJ1-2; the match to TRBD1 covers 10 bases. The CDR3 is made up of 16 amino acids. Trimming removed 7 bases from V and 4 bases from J; junction bases left unmatched: 12. Germline CDR1 and CDR2: SNHLY and FYNNEI. This CDR3 is CASTNPVDRGPYGYTF. CDR3 in DNA: TGTGCCAGCACCAACCCGGTCGACAGGGGGCCCTATGGCTACACCTTC.

The rearrangement uses TRBV3-1 (or the pseudogene TRBV3-2) and TRBJ1-3, with 7 nucleotides matching TRBD1. V was pared by 3 bases and J by 5 bases, with 7 bases of the junction left unmatched. The CDR3 loop spans 15 amino acids. Germline values: CDR1 LGHDT, CDR2 YNNKEL (reference sequence). CDR3 protein: CASSQAGGQRNTIYF. DNA of the CDR3: TGTGCCAGCAGCCAGGCGGGGGGACAGCGAAACACCATATATTTT.

In its sample, this clone was seen once. The genes are TRBV18 and TRBJ2-6; TRBD1 matches 7 bases. The CDR3 length is 18 residues. Germline V gene data show CDR1 as KGHSH and CDR2 as LQKENI. V gave up 3 bases and J gave up 0 bases; unmatched junction bases: 8. As DNA, the CDR3 is TGTGCCAGCTCACCGGCAGGGACAGCCATCTCTGGGGCCAACGTCCTGACTTTC. The encoded protein is CASSPAGTAISGANVLTF.

The rearrangement uses TRBV10-2 and TRBJ2-3; 11 bases align to TRBD2. This CDR3 contains 13 residues. V gave up 7 bases and J gave up 6 bases; unmatched junction bases: 3. The germline V gene has CDR1 WSHSY and CDR2 SAAADI. The CDR3 spells CASTLAGVDTQYF. The CDR3 region has the DNA TGCGCCAGCACACTAGCGGGGGTGGATACGCAGTATTTT.